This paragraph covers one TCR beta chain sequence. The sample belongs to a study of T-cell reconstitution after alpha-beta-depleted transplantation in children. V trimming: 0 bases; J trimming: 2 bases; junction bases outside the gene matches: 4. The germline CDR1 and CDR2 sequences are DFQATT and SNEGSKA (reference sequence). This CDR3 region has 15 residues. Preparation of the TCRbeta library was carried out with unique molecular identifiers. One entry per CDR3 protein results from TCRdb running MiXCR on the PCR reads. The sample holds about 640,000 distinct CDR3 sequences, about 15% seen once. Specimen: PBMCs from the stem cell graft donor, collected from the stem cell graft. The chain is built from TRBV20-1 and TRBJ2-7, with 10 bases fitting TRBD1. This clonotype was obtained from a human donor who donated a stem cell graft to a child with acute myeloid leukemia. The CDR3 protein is CSAREMGQGTYEQYF. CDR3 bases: TGCAGTGCTAGAGAAATGGGACAGGGGACCTACGAGCAGTACTTC.